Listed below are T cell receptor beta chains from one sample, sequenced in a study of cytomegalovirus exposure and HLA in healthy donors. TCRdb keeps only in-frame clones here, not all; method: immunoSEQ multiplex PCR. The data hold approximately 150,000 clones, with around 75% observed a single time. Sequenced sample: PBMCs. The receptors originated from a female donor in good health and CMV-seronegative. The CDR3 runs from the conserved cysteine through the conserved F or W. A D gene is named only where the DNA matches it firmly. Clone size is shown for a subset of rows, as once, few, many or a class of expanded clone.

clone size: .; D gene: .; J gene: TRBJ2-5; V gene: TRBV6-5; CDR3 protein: CASTPGIAGETQYF; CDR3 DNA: TGTGCCAGCACCCCGGGGATAGCAGGAGAGACCCAGTACTTC
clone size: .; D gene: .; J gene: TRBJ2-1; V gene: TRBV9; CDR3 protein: CASSVGAGTYNEQFF; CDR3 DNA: TGTGCCAGCAGCGTAGGGGCGGGGACCTACAATGAGCAGTTCTTC
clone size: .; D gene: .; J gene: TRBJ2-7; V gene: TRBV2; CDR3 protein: CASTIRGRGNEQYF; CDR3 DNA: TGTGCCAGCACCATACGGGGCAGGGGAAACGAGCAGTACTTC
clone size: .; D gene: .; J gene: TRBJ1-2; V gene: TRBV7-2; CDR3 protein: CASSLARSVGYGYTF; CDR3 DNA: TGTGCCAGCAGCTTAGCGCGGTCGGTGGGCTATGGCTACACCTTC
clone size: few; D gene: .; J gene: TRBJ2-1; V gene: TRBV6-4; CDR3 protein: CASSNGTSNEQFF; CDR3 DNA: TGTGCCAGCAGTAACGGTACTTCTAATGAGCAGTTCTTC
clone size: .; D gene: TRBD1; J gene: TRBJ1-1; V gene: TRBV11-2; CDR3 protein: CASSSYGTGGHTEAFF; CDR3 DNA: TGTGCCAGCAGCTCATACGGGACAGGGGGCCACACTGAAGCTTTCTTT
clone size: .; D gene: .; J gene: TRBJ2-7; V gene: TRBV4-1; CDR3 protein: CASSRPAQEQYF; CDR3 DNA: TGCGCCAGCAGCCGGCCAGCACAGGAGCAGTACTTC
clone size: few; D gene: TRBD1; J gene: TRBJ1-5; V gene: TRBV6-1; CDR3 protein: CASSEATGRQPQHF; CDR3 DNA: TGTGCCAGCAGTGAAGCGACAGGGAGGCAGCCCCAGCATTTT
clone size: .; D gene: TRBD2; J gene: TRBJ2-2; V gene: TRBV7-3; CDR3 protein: CASSPGTSGGLLHTGELFF; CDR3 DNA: TGTGCCAGCAGCCCCGGGACTAGCGGGGGACTCCTTCACACCGGGGAGCTGTTTTTT
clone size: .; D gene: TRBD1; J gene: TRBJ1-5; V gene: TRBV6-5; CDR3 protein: CASSRQGGNQPQHF; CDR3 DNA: TGTGCCAGCAGCCGACAGGGGGGCAATCAGCCCCAGCATTTT
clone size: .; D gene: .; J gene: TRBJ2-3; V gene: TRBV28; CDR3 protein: CASSLRGPDTQYF; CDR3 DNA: TGTGCCAGCAGCCTCAGGGGCCCAGATACGCAGTATTTT
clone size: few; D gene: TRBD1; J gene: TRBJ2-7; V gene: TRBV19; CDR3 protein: CASRSTGQGLREQYF; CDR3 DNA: TGTGCCAGTAGAAGTACGGGACAGGGCCTACGGGAGCAGTACTTC
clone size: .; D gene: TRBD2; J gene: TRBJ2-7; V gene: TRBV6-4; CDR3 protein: CASSQWEGYEQYF; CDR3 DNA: TGTGCCAGCAGTCAATGGGAGGGCTACGAGCAGTACTTC
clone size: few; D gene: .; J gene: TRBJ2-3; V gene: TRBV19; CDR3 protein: CASTTWAQGADTQYF; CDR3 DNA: TGTGCCAGTACCACCTGGGCACAGGGAGCAGATACGCAGTATTTT
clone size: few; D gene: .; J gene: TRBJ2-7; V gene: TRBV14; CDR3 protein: CASSQGTGGVLITYEQYF; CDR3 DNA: TGTGCCAGCAGCCAAGGAACCGGAGGGGTCTTAATTACCTACGAGCAGTACTTC
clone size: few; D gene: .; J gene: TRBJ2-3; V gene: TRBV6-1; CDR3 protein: CASSPADTQYF; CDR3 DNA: TGTGCCAGCAGCCCGGCAGATACGCAGTATTTT
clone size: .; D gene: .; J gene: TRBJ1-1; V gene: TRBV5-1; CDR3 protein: CASSLGQRMNTEAFF; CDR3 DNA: TGCGCCAGCAGCTTGGGACAGCGAATGAACACTGAAGCTTTCTTT
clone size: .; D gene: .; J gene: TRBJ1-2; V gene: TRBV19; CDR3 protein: CASSIDFQGYGYTF; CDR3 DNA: TGTGCCAGTAGTATAGACTTCCAGGGCTATGGCTACACCTTC
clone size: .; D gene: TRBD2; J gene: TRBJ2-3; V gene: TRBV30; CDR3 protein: CAWSVRFSSGSSDTQYF; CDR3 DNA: TGTGCCTGGAGTGTACGGTTCTCTAGCGGGAGCTCAGATACGCAGTATTTT
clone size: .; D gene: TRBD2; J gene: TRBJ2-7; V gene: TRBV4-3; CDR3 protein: CASSQDSSGGSYEQYF; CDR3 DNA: TGCGCCAGCAGCCAAGACTCTAGCGGGGGCTCCTACGAGCAGTACTTC
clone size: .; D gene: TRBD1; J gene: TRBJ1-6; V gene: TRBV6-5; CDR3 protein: CASSWTGENNSPLHF; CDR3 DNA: TGTGCCAGCAGCTGGACAGGGGAAAATAATTCACCCCTCCACTTT
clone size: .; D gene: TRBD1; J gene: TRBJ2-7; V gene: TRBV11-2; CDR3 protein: CASSSGTGYEQYF; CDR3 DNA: TGTGCCAGCAGCTCCGGGACAGGATACGAGCAGTACTTC
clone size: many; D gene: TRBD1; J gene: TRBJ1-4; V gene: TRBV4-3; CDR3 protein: CASSQGRTTGGEKLFF; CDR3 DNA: TGCGCCAGCAGCCAAGGCCGGACGACAGGGGGTGAAAAACTGTTTTTT
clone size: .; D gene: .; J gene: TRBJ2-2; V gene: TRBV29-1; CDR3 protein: CSVDQQGAGELFF; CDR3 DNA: TGCAGCGTGGACCAACAGGGAGCCGGGGAGCTGTTTTTT
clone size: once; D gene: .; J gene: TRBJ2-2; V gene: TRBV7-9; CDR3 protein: CASLDFGGTGELFF; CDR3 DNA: TGTGCCAGCTTGGATTTCGGGGGTACCGGGGAGCTGTTTTTT
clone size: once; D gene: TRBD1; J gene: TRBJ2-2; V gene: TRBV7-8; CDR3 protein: CASSFGTGPNTGELFF; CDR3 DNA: TGTGCCAGCAGCTTTGGGACAGGGCCCAACACCGGGGAGCTGTTTTTT
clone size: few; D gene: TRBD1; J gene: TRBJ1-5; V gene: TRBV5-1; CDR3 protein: CASSPDGQGNQPQHF; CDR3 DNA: TGCGCCAGCAGCCCTGACGGACAGGGGAATCAGCCCCAGCATTTT
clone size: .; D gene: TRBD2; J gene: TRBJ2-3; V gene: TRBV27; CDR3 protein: CASSLEAPLAGKTDTQYF; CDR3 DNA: TGTGCCAGCAGTTTAGAAGCACCTCTAGCGGGAAAAACAGATACGCAGTATTTT
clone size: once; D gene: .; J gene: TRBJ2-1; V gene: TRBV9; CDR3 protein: CASSVAGTAYNEQFF; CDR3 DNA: TGTGCCAGCAGCGTAGCCGGGACTGCATACAATGAGCAGTTCTTC
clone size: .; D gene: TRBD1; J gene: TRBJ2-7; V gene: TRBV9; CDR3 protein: CASSVEDRYYEQYF; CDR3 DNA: TGTGCCAGCAGCGTAGAGGACAGGTACTACGAGCAGTACTTC
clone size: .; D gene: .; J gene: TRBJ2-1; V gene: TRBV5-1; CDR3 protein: CASSMAGLADNEQFF; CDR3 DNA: TGCGCCAGCAGCATGGCGGGGTTGGCGGACAATGAGCAGTTCTTC
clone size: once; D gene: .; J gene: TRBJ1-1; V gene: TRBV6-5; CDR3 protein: CASSYPDSVNTEAFF; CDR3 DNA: TGTGCCAGCAGTTACCCAGACAGCGTTAACACTGAAGCTTTCTTT
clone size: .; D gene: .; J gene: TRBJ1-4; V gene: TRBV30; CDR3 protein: CAWSRGGLGEKLFF; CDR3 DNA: TGTGCCTGGAGTCGGGGGGGGCTCGGTGAAAAACTGTTTTTT
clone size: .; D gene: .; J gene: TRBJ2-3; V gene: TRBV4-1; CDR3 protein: CASSLSGTSTDTQYF; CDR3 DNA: TGCGCCAGCAGCCTAAGCGGTACTAGCACAGATACGCAGTATTTT
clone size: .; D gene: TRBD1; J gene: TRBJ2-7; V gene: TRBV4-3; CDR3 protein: CASSQALDRGVYEQYF; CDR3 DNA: TGCGCCAGCAGCCAAGCCCTCGACAGGGGAGTCTACGAGCAGTACTTC
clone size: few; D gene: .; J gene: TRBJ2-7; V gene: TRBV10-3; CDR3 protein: CAIEGGSSYEQYF; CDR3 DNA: TGTGCCATCGAGGGGGGGAGCTCCTACGAGCAGTACTTC
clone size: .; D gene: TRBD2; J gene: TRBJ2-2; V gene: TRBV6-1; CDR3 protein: CASSVRGLAGPGAGELFF; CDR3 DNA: TGTGCCAGCAGTGTTAGGGGACTAGCGGGCCCCGGGGCCGGGGAGCTGTTTTTT
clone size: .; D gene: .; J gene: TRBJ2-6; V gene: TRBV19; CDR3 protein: CASRVRGSSGANVLTF; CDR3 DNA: TGTGCCAGTAGGGTCAGGGGAAGTTCTGGGGCCAACGTCCTGACTTTC
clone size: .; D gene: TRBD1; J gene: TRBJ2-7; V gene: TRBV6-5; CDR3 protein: CASSRGGTGAYEQYF; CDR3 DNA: TGTGCCAGCAGCCGCGGCGGGACAGGGGCCTACGAGCAGTACTTC
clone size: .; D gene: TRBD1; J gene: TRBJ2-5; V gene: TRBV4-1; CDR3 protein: CASSPTGPSPGQGPPQKTQYF; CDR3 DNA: TGCGCCAGCAGCCCAACTGGACCCTCACCGGGACAGGGACCACCCCAGAAGACCCAGTACTTC
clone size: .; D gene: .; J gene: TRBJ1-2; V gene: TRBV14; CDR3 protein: CASSQPGSPLGYTF; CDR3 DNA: TGTGCCAGCAGCCAGCCAGGGTCCCCACTTGGCTACACCTTC
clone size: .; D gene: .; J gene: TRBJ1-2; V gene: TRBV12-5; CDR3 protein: CASGLDKNYGYTF; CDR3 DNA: TGTGCTAGTGGTCTTGACAAGAACTATGGCTACACCTTC
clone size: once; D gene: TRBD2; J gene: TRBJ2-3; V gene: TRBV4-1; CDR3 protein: CASSQEASGGAGDTQYF; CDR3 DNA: TGCGCCAGCAGCCAAGAGGCTAGCGGGGGGGCCGGAGATACGCAGTATTTT
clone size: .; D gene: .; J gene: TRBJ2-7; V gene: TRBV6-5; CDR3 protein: CASSPRGDKPYEQYF; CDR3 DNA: TGTGCCAGCAGCCCCCGGGGAGACAAACCCTACGAGCAGTACTTC
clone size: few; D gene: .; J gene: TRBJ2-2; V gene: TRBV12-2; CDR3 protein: CASLKRTPNTGELFF; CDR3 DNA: TGTGCAAGTCTAAAACGGACACCGAACACCGGGGAGCTGTTTTTT
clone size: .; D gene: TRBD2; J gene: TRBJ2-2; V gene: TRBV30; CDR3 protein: CAWRAGGLSTGELFF; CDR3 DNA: TGTGCCTGGAGGGCGGGGGGGCTCTCCACCGGGGAGCTGTTTTTT
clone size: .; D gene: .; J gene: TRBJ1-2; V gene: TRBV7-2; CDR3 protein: CASSQTGHGYTF; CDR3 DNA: TGTGCCAGCAGCCAGACAGGCCATGGCTACACCTTC
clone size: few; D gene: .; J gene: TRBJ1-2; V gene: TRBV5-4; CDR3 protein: CASSLTGSGGYTF; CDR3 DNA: TGTGCCAGCAGCTTGACAGGTTCTGGTGGCTACACCTTC
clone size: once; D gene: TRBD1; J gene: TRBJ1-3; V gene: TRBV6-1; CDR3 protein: CASTDRGPGNTIYF; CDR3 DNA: TGTGCCAGCACAGACAGGGGGCCTGGAAACACCATATATTTT
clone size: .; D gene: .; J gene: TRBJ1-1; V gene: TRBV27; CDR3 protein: CASSFGQGRVGTEAFF; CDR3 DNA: TGTGCCAGCAGTTTCGGGCAGGGGAGGGTGGGGACTGAAGCTTTCTTT
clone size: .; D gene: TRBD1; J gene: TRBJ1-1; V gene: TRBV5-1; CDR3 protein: CASSLTQGGNTEAFF; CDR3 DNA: TGCGCCAGCAGCCTAACGCAGGGGGGGAACACTGAAGCTTTCTTT
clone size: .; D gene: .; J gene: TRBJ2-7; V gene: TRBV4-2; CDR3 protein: CASSQDLGRAGEQYF; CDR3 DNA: TGTGCCAGCAGCCAAGATCTTGGCAGGGCAGGCGAGCAGTACTTC
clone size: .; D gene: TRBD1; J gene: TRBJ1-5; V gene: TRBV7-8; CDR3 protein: CASSPTRTGRGQPQHF; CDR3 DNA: TGTGCCAGCAGCCCTACCCGGACAGGCCGGGGGCAGCCCCAGCATTTT
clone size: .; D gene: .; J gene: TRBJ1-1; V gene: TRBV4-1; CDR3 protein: CASSHRPQANTEAFF; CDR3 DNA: TGCGCCAGCAGCCATAGACCCCAGGCTAACACTGAAGCTTTCTTT
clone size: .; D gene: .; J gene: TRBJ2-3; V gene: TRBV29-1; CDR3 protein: CSVAAGETDTQYF; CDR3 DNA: TGCAGCGTTGCGGCAGGGGAAACAGATACGCAGTATTTT
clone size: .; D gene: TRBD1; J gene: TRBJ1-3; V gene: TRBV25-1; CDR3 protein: CASSGTTGLEGNTIYF; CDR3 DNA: TGTGCCAGCAGTGGAACGACAGGGCTGGAGGGAAACACCATATATTTT
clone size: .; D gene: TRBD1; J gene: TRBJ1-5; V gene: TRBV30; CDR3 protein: CAWSPVDRANQPQHF; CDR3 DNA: TGTGCCTGGAGTCCCGTAGACAGGGCCAATCAGCCCCAGCATTTT
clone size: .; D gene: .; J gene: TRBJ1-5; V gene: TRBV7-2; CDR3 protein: CASSLAIRGGQPQHF; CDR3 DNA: TGTGCCAGCAGCTTAGCCATCAGGGGCGGACAGCCCCAGCATTTT